The 9 T cell receptor beta chains below were found in one sample sequenced in a study of cytomegalovirus exposure and HLA in healthy donors. Primers for the PCR totalled 60 Vbeta and 13 Jbeta. The data were produced by immunoSEQ multiplex PCR, yet TCRdb's version contains in-frame clones alone and is incomplete. The repertoire has 150,000 to 200,000 clones, 80% to 85% of them found once; the top ten carry 7% to 9%. The sequenced material came from PBMCs. All receptors come from a male donor in good health and CMV-seropositive.

The chain links TRBV14 to TRBJ2-4; 10 bases map to TRBD1. J gave up 0 bases and V 3 bases, and 8 bases lay outside the gene matches. CDR1 SGHDN and CDR2 FVKESK come from the germline V gene. The CDR3 covers 18 residues. The CDR3: CASSHLPGQGLAKNIQYF. DNA for the CDR3: TGTGCCAGCAGCCATCTACCGGGACAGGGGTTAGCCAAAAACATTCAGTACTTC.

This chain joins TRBV7-8 and TRBJ2-1; 7 bases are shared with TRBD1. The CDR3 contains 16 residues. Trimming at V came to 5 bases and at J to 7 bases, leaving 14 bases not matched to a gene. The germline gives CDR1 SGHVS, CDR2 FQNEAQ. The CDR3 protein is CASSDPPATGKNEQFF. The CDR3 DNA follows: TGTGCCAGCAGCGACCCCCCAGCGACAGGGAAAAATGAGCAGTTCTTC.

The chain employs TRBV27 and TRBJ2-7, with D maybe TRBD1 (6 bases). V was cut by 6 bases and J by 2 bases, with 17 bases left in between. The CDR3 runs to 15 residues. The germline gives CDR1 MNHEY, CDR2 SMNVEV (reference sequence). As DNA, the CDR3 is TGTGCCAGCAGCACCAGCCAGGGGAACCCCTACGAGCAGTACTTC. Translating gives CASSTSQGNPYEQYF.

The rearrangement uses TRBV4-3 and TRBJ1-5; the match to TRBD1 covers 8 bases. From germline, CDR1 is LGHNA and CDR2 YSLEER. V was pared by 6 bases and J by 0 bases, with 7 bases of the junction left unmatched. This CDR3 is 16 amino acids long. The CDR3 DNA reads TGCGCCAGCAGACCAGGACAGGGACATAGCAATCAGCCCCAGCATTTT. Its protein product is CASRPGQGHSNQPQHF.

V usage is TRBV5-4 and J usage is TRBJ2-7, with D tentatively TRBD1 (5 bases). Germline V gives CDR1 SGHNT, CDR2 YYREEE (reference sequence). The CDR3 has 13 residues. Trimming took off 9 bases at V and 4 bases at J, with 17 bases between the two ends. CDR3 loop: CATTSDRAYEQYF. CDR3 coding DNA: TGTGCCACCACCTCTGACAGAGCTTACGAGCAGTACTTC.

This clone was seen a few times. The chain uses TRBV28 and TRBJ2-1, with D possibly matching TRBD1 (5 bases). Germline values: CDR1 MDHEN, CDR2 SYDVKM. CDR3 length: 15 amino acids. Trimming cost V 5 bases and J 6 bases, with 17 bases left between them. The CDR3 loop reads CASSRQYPGSNEQFF. In DNA, the CDR3 is TGTGCCAGCAGTAGACAGTATCCGGGTTCCAATGAGCAGTTCTTC.

This clone has just a few counts. This rearrangement joins TRBV30 to TRBJ2-2; D is possibly TRBD2 (6 bases). Trimming removed 0 bases at V and 3 bases at J, with 11 bases between. Germline values: CDR1 GTSNPN, CDR2 SVGIG (reference sequence). This CDR3 spans 15 amino acids. CDR3 DNA: TGTGCCTGGAGTGTAAGAGGGGACTACACCGGGGAGCTGTTTTTT. This codes for CAWSVRGDYTGELFF.

The J gene is TRBJ2-7, the V gene TRBV11-3; 13 bases match TRBD2. Germline loops: CDR1 SGHNT, CDR2 YENEEA. V lost 6 bases to trimming and J lost 0 bases; unmatched junction nucleotides: 5. The CDR3 is made up of 16 amino acids. As DNA, the CDR3 is TGTGCCAGCAGTCCCCGGACTAGCGGGAGCTCCTACGAGCAGTACTTC. Translation gives CASSPRTSGSSYEQYF. Full variable domain (rest looked up from reference TRBV11-3 and TRBJ2-7): EAGVVQSPRYKIIEKKQPVAFWCNPISGHNTLYWYLQNLGQGPELLIRYENEEAVDDSQLPKDRFSAERLKGVDSTLKIQPAELGDSAVYLCASSPRTSGSSYEQYFGPGTRLTVT.

The chain recombines TRBV5-1 with TRBJ2-6; 11 nucleotides line up with TRBD1. The germline V gene encodes CDR1 SGHRS and CDR2 YFSETQ. CDR3 length: 16 residues. After removal of 8 bases from V and 3 bases from J, the junction contained 7 bases not matched to a gene. CDR3 nucleotide sequence: TGCGCCAGTACGGGACAGGGGGGTGGTGGGGCCAACGTCCTGACTTTC. Translating gives CASTGQGGGGANVLTF.